Listed here are 15 T cell receptor beta chains from one sample, sequenced in a study of cytomegalovirus exposure and HLA in healthy donors. Primers: 60 Vbeta forward and 13 Jbeta reverse. The method was immunoSEQ multiplex PCR; TCRdb's version includes in-frame clones alone and lacks a portion of them. The sample contains about 140,000 clones, around 80% of which appear only once. The sequenced sample was PBMCs. These TCRs come from a man aged 50 to 60 in good health and CMV-seronegative.

The gene calls are TRBV2 and TRBJ1-1; 8 positions match TRBD1. CDR1 and CDR2 (germline): SNHLY, FYNNEI. The CDR3 covers 14 residues. Trimming took 5 bases from V and 4 from J; bases not matched to a gene: 6. The CDR3 is CASSKDRVGTEAFF. CDR3 coding DNA: TGTGCCAGCAGTAAGGACAGGGTAGGCACTGAAGCTTTCTTT.

V usage is TRBV5-1 and J usage is TRBJ1-2; a possible D gene is TRBD1 (5 bases). Looked up from germline, CDR1 is SGHRS and CDR2 is YFSETQ. The CDR3 runs to 12 residues. The V end lost 4 bases, the J end lost 4 bases, and 8 bases lay between the germline ends. The CDR3 region is CASSEDSYGYTF. The CDR3 DNA is TGCGCCAGCAGCGAAGACAGCTATGGCTACACCTTC.

The J gene is TRBJ1-1, the V gene TRBV2, with a tentative D call TRBD1 (6 bases). The CDR3 is 14 amino acids. Germline V CDR1 and CDR2: SNHLY, FYNNEI. Trimming removed 1 base at V and 6 bases at J, with 12 bases between. CDR3 nucleotides: TGTGCCAGCAGTGAAGTCCAGGGGTCCTCTGAAGCTTTCTTT. It specifies CASSEVQGSSEAFF.

This clone was picked up one time. The chain uses TRBV13 and TRBJ2-2; D unresolved. Trimming pared 3 bases from V and 4 bases from J, leaving 12 bases between. CDR1 is PRHDT and CDR2 is FYEKMQ in the germline V gene (reference sequence). The CDR3 sequence is 15 residues long. The CDR3 sequence is CASSLRPRVTGELFF. The CDR3 nucleotides read TGTGCCAGCAGCTTGAGGCCGAGAGTCACCGGGGAGCTGTTTTTT.

The chain has TRBV15 and TRBJ1-2; 9 nucleotides agree with TRBD1. Germline V gives CDR1 LNHNV, CDR2 YYDKDF (reference sequence). With V trimmed by 0 bases and J by 8 bases, 7 bases remained unmatched. CDR3 length equals 15 residues. CDR3 loop: CATSRDTGGVWGYTF. Here the CDR3 DNA reads TGTGCCACCAGCAGAGATACAGGGGGCGTATGGGGCTACACCTTC.

This clone was detected only once. CDR3 loop: CASSLRGPGNEQFF. CDR3 DNA: TGTGCCAGCAGCCTCAGGGGCCCGGGGAATGAGCAGTTCTTC. This sequence joins TRBV13 and TRBJ2-1; D is perhaps TRBD1 (6 bases). From germline, CDR1 is PRHDT and CDR2 FYEKMQ (reference sequence). The CDR3 extends over 14 amino acids. Trimming removed 5 bases from V and 7 bases from J, with 15 bases in between.

This clone has more than one count but fewer than ten. The V call is TRBV15, the J call TRBJ2-1; 11 bases align to TRBD1. The germline V gene has CDR1 LNHNV and CDR2 YYDKDF (reference sequence). J was trimmed by 6 bases and V by 5 bases; bases with no gene match: 9. The CDR3 is 16 residues long. CDR3 nucleotide sequence: TGTGCCACCAGCGGCCGGACAGGGGGCAGTCCCAATGAGCAGTTCTTC. Protein: CATSGRTGGSPNEQFF.

This chain joins TRBV6-6 and TRBJ2-7; 7 bases agree with TRBD2. The V segment lost 5 bases and the J segment 4 bases; nucleotides outside the gene matches: 14. The CDR3 is 16 residues long. Germline V CDR1 and CDR2: MNHNY, SVGAGI (reference sequence). The CDR3 here is CASSTPRGGSQYEQYF. CDR3 coding DNA: TGTGCCAGCAGTACCCCCCGCGGGGGATCTCAATACGAGCAGTACTTC.

The genes are TRBV30 and TRBJ1-1; no firm D call. CDR1 is GTSNPN, CDR2 SVGIG, per germline (reference sequence). Trimming stripped 8 bases from V and 10 bases from J, with 20 bases between. The CDR3 length is 12 residues. CDR3 coding DNA: TGTGCCATCTTCCGGGTCGAGACGCGAGCTTTCTTT. Its protein product is CAIFRVETRAFF. Filled out from reference TRBV30 and TRBJ1-1, the complete variable domain reads SQTIHQWPATLVQPVGSPLSLECTVEGTSNPNLYWYRQAAGRGLQLLFYSVGIGQISSEVPQNLSASRPQDRQFILSSKKLLLSDSGFYLCAIFRVETRAFFGQGTRLTVV.

The rearrangement links TRBV5-1 to TRBJ1-5; 9 bases agree with TRBD1. CDR3 size: 16 residues. Trimming at V came to 3 bases and at J to 0 bases, leaving 4 bases not matched to a gene. CDR1 is SGHRS and CDR2 is YFSETQ in the germline V gene. CDR3 protein: CASSSDRGYSNQPQHF. The DNA for the CDR3 is TGCGCCAGCAGCTCGGACAGGGGATATAGCAATCAGCCCCAGCATTTT.

The CDR3 here is CASSTDRGGQPQHF. The CDR3 DNA reads as TGTGCCAGCAGTACTGACAGGGGAGGACAGCCCCAGCATTTT. The chain recombines TRBV5-4 with TRBJ1-5; 8 bases are shared with TRBD1. Looked up from germline, CDR1 is SGHNT and CDR2 is YYREEE (reference sequence). There are 14 residues in the CDR3. The V and J ends lost 5 bases and 7 bases, in that order; junction bases with no gene match: 8.

The rearrangement links TRBV7-8 to TRBJ2-2, with D possibly being TRBD1 (5 bases). With 4 bases removed from V and 3 bases from J, the gap between germline ends came to 15 bases. The CDR3 contains 16 residues. CDR1 SGHVS and CDR2 FQNEAQ come from the germline V gene. CDR3 sequence reads: CASSSWTPRDTGELFF. CDR3 DNA sequence: TGTGCCAGCAGCTCCTGGACACCTCGGGACACCGGGGAGCTGTTTTTT.

This chain connects TRBV19 to TRBJ2-1; 11 bases are a match to TRBD2. With 9 bases clipped from V and 7 bases from J, the junction kept 8 bases outside the gene matches. The CDR3 spans 14 residues. CDR1 is LNHDA and CDR2 is SQIVND in the germline V gene (reference sequence). CDR3 residues: CASRGTSGKNEQFF. The CDR3 DNA reads as TGTGCCAGCCGTGGGACTAGCGGAAAAAATGAGCAGTTCTTC.

V is TRBV25-1 and J is TRBJ2-7; TRBD1 might be the D (5 bases). Trimming cost V 2 bases and J 1 base, with 12 bases left between them. This CDR3 contains 15 residues. Germline V gene sequence: CDR1 MGHDK, CDR2 SYGVNS. The CDR3: CASSEIGSGSYEQYF. CDR3 nucleotide sequence: TGTGCCAGCAGTGAAATAGGGTCAGGGTCCTACGAGCAGTACTTC.

The J gene is TRBJ1-4, the V gene TRBV5-4; 9 bases agree with TRBD1. The CDR3 covers 17 residues. Germline loops: CDR1 SGHNT, CDR2 YYREEE (reference sequence). J was trimmed by 7 bases and V by 5 bases; bases with no gene match: 15. The CDR3 coding sequence is TGTGCCAGCAGTTCCGGGACAGGGTTCTTCCGAGGTGAAAAACTGTTTTTT. It encodes CASSSGTGFFRGEKLFF.